Following are 11 T cell receptor beta chains from one sample sequenced in a study of T cell clonotyping in hematopoietic cell transplantation. Assay used: immunoSEQ multiplex PCR; TCRdb lists only in-frame clones, some missing. Counted here are thousands of clones, 79% occurring once; the ten biggest clones make up 25% to 30%. The source was peripheral blood mononuclear cells, collected at the time of graft-versus-host disease after allogeneic stem cell transplant. The receptors shown here come from a female patient aged 50-60 years who had an allogeneic stem cell transplant from an unrelated donor, so the T cells may come from the graft donor. Some clones in this sample may be carry-over from other donors' samples.

The genes are TRBV11-3 and TRBJ2-2, with 11 positions matching TRBD1. The V gene's germline CDR1 is SGHNT and CDR2 YENEEA. The CDR3 sequence is 15 residues long. The V gene end was trimmed by 5 bases and the J gene end by 6 bases; junction bases not matched to a gene: 5. The CDR3 DNA sequence: TGTGCCAGCAGCCCGCCGGGACAGGGGGCCGGGGAGCTGTTTTTT. Amino acids: CASSPPGQGAGELFF.

This chain links TRBV9 with TRBJ1-2; D is perhaps TRBD1 (5 bases). CDR1 and CDR2 from the germline V gene are SGDLS and YYNGEE. Trimming cost V 0 bases and J 8 bases, with 14 bases left between them. The CDR3 is 14 amino acids. CDR3 coding DNA: TGTGCCAGCAGCGTAGGGGGGATTAAGGTCGGCTACACCTTC. Translated, it gives CASSVGGIKVGYTF.

The chain couples TRBV10-3 to TRBJ1-5; a possible D gene is TRBD1 (5 bases). Trimming removed 2 bases from V and 6 bases from J, with 14 bases in between. The CDR3 runs to 15 residues. The germline gives CDR1 ENHRY, CDR2 SYGVKD. CDR3 in amino acids: CAISEAGGESQPQHF. The CDR3 DNA reads as TGTGCCATCAGTGAGGCTGGGGGGGAGAGTCAGCCCCAGCATTTT.

J is TRBJ1-2 and V is TRBV7-9; no reliable D call. This CDR3 has 13 residues. In germline, CDR1 is SEHNR, CDR2 FQNEAQ (reference sequence). With 1 base removed from V and 3 bases from J, the gap between germline ends came to 6 bases. The CDR3 bases are TGTGCCAGCAGCTTAGTCGGTTACTATGGCTACACCTTC. Amino acid sequence: CASSLVGYYGYTF.

The chain links TRBV4-1 to TRBJ2-7; 8 positions agree with TRBD1. Germline lookup yields CDR1 MGHRA and CDR2 YSYEKL. V shed 4 bases, J shed 6 bases, and the junction held 2 bases outside the gene matches. This CDR3 has 12 amino acids. The CDR3, as DNA: TGCGCCAGCAGCCCGACAGGGGCCGAGCAGTACTTC. It encodes CASSPTGAEQYF.

The genes are TRBV15 and TRBJ1-5; no definite D call. Germline V gives CDR1 LNHNV, CDR2 YYDKDF (reference sequence). The CDR3 is 15 residues long. Trimming shortened V by 1 base and J by 3 bases, and 10 bases separated the two germline ends. DNA for the CDR3: TGTGCCACCAGCAGAGCACCGTCGTACAATCAGCCCCAGCATTTT. As protein: CATSRAPSYNQPQHF.

This chain uses TRBV29-1 with TRBJ2-6; D is unresolved. With 4 bases removed from V and 4 bases from J, the gap between germline ends came to 14 bases. The CDR3 covers 15 residues. The germline CDR1 and CDR2 sequences are SQVTM and ANQGSEA. The CDR3 DNA is TGCAGCGTTGGGTCAGACTGGGCCGGGGCCAACGTCCTGACTTTC. Protein sequence: CSVGSDWAGANVLTF.

The V call is TRBV28, the J call TRBJ1-4; D may be TRBD1 (5 bases). There are 15 residues in the CDR3. Trimming removed 6 bases at V and 2 bases at J, with 13 bases between. The germline gives CDR1 MDHEN, CDR2 SYDVKM. The DNA for the CDR3 is TGTGCCAGCAGAAGGGCCCGGGGGACTAATGAAAAACTGTTTTTT. Its translation: CASRRARGTNEKLFF.

The J gene is TRBJ1-6, the V gene TRBV7-3; D not certain. This CDR3 has 13 amino acids. Germline CDR1 SGHTA, CDR2 FQGTGA. The ends were cut back, 0 bases at V and 8 bases at J, with 5 bases in the middle. The CDR3 spells CASSLTYDSPLHF. The CDR3 region has the DNA TGTGCCAGCAGCTTAACCTACGATTCACCCCTCCACTTT.

The chain's CDR3 is CASSLGTGAPIHF. CDR3 coding DNA: TGTGCCAGCAGCTTAGGAACCGGGGCTCCGATCCACTTT. The genes are TRBV11-2 and TRBJ1-6; TRBD1 is a possible D gene (5 bases). Per germline, CDR1 SGHAT and CDR2 FQNNGV. The CDR3 is made up of 13 amino acids. Trimming shortened V by 1 base and J by 17 bases, and 15 bases separated the two germline ends.

The rearrangement uses TRBV19 and TRBJ2-1; D is ambiguous. Germline CDR1 is LNHDA and CDR2 is SQIVND (reference sequence). This CDR3 has 15 amino acids. Deletions cut 4 bases from V and 1 base from J, with 11 bases between. The CDR3, as DNA: TGTGCCAGTAGTACAAATCCCGGTTCCTACAATGAGCAGTTCTTC. It specifies CASSTNPGSYNEQFF.